This TCR beta chain was identified in a study of T cells in Graves' hyperthyroidism and ophthalmopathy. Study-level points and caveats: Among clonotypes expanded in thyroid above 0.001, most were also found in blood. With a median lead of about six months before onset, the model predicted ophthalmopathy.

Regions amplified from RNA transcripts were the TCR beta CDR3 regions. First-round RT-PCR targeting the TCR CDR3 was performed with the HTBI primer set. TCRdb re-derived calls from the multiplex PCR reads in MiXCR, one entry per CDR3 protein. The repertoire includes roughly 500,000 distinct CDR3 sequences, 40% to 50% of them detected once, and 44% sits in the top ten. The CDR3 totals 14 residues. Germline loops: CDR1 SGHTA, CDR2 FQGNSA. Trimming took off 8 bases at V and 6 bases at J, with 19 bases between the two ends. To note about this clonotype: The target antigen is unknown.

The specimen sequenced was peripheral blood or thyroid tissue (not recorded which). This chain uses TRBV7-2 with TRBJ2-5; the D gene is possibly TRBD2 (5 bases). This TCR was sampled from an adult woman with Graves' disease, either hyperthyroidism or ophthalmopathy (not recorded which). This CDR3 reads CASGDLNGEKTQYF. The CDR3 region has the DNA TGTGCCAGCGGTGATTTGAACGGGGAAAAGACCCAGTACTTC.